The entry below gives a single T cell receptor (beta chain) sequence along with its context. Its antigen is not identified. Constant-segment primers served in 5'RACE that generated TCR alpha and TCR beta cDNA libraries bearing sample barcodes and UMIs. TCRdb independently ran MiXCR on the 5' RACE reads; one entry per CDR3 protein. The table shows about 250,000 distinct CDR3 sequences, with under 20% occurring only once. This specimen belongs to a study of T-cell memory formation after mild COVID-19. Study details: For the most part, TCR clusters were specific to one donor. Study outcomes and limitations: Day 15 to 85 contractors were CD4/CD8 balanced; later expanders leaned CD4+.

Germline CDR1 KGHSH, CDR2 LQKENI. This CDR3 region has 14 residues. V was trimmed by 3 bases and J by 7 bases, leaving 16 bases between them. Sequenced input: PBMCs or a T cell subset sorted from them (not recorded which). The chain employs TRBV18 and TRBJ2-7; D is possibly TRBD1 or TRBD2 (5 bases each). The sequence came from a man aged 18 to 29 who had mild COVID-19 (a few samples of this study predate the infection). Cell type and time point are not known. DNA for the CDR3: TGTGCCAGCTCACCTCTTGGGGCGACGGGGGAGCAGTACTTC. Encoded protein: CASSPLGATGEQYF.